This T cell receptor (beta chain) was profiled in a study of identical twins. This clonotype showed up just a few times. TCRdb recomputed calls from the 5' RACE reads with MiXCR, one row per CDR3 protein. The table includes approximately 690,000 distinct CDR3 sequences, less than 7% detected once. This CDR3 has 14 amino acids. V lost 1 base and J lost 8, with 14 bases in between. The specimen was naive T cells sorted from blood. This TCR was sampled from a man in his late teens or twenties in good health. The chain carries TRBV12-3 or TRBV12-4 and TRBJ1-1; D remains unclear. CDR3 protein: CASSLVSPPVEAFF. CDR3 sequence (DNA): TGTGCCAGCAGTTTAGTATCCCCCCCGGTCGAAGCTTTCTTT.